Listed below are T cell receptor beta chains from one sample, sequenced in a study of blood T cells in healthy people across ages. TCRdb re-called the 5' RACE reads with MiXCR, one entry per CDR3 protein. Counted here are hundreds of thousands of distinct CDR3 sequences, under 55% occurring once; the ten biggest clones make up about a fifth. Specimen: blood. Receptors originate from a man aged 60-69 years in good health. CDR3s include the opening cysteine and the closing phenylalanine or tryptophan. Fields, in order: V gene, J gene, clone size, D gene, CDR3 DNA, CDR3 protein. The D gene is left open where the match is weak. Size is stated for part of the rows, as once, few or many counts, or as a class when the clone is expanded.

v_call: TRBV7-6
j_call: TRBJ2-6
clone_size: many
d_call: -
cdr3_nt: TGTGCCAGCAGCGGTGGACTATCTGGGGCCAACGTCCTGACTTTC
cdr3_aa: CASSGGLSGANVLTF

v_call: TRBV29-1
j_call: TRBJ2-5
clone_size: -
d_call: -
cdr3_nt: TGCAGCGCCCCAGAGGGGGTGGGAGAGACCCAGTACTTC
cdr3_aa: CSAPEGVGETQYF

v_call: TRBV29-1
j_call: TRBJ1-3
clone_size: -
d_call: TRBD1
cdr3_nt: TGCAGCGTTGCACGGGATGGGACAGCCGGAAACACCATATATTTT
cdr3_aa: CSVARDGTAGNTIYF

v_call: TRBV27
j_call: TRBJ1-2
clone_size: -
d_call: -
cdr3_nt: TGTGCCAGCGGTTTTAATGCAAGGGCTGGCTACACCTTC
cdr3_aa: CASGFNARAGYTF

v_call: TRBV19
j_call: TRBJ2-7
clone_size: -
d_call: -
cdr3_nt: TGTGCCAGTAGTATCGGGGGAAACTACGAGCAGTACTTC
cdr3_aa: CASSIGGNYEQYF

v_call: TRBV5-1
j_call: TRBJ2-5
clone_size: -
d_call: TRBD2
cdr3_nt: TGCGCCAGCAGTTTAGCGGGGGGCGCGCAAGAGACCCAGTACTTC
cdr3_aa: CASSLAGGAQETQYF

v_call: TRBV7-2
j_call: TRBJ2-3
clone_size: few
d_call: -
cdr3_nt: TGTGCCAGCAGCGGCCACGCGGGGCTGGGAGATACGCAGTATTTT
cdr3_aa: CASSGHAGLGDTQYF

v_call: TRBV5-1
j_call: TRBJ1-6
clone_size: -
d_call: TRBD1
cdr3_nt: TGCGCCAGCAGCTTGGGGACAGGGGGATCACCCCTCCACTTT
cdr3_aa: CASSLGTGGSPLHF

v_call: TRBV18
j_call: TRBJ2-1
clone_size: -
d_call: -
cdr3_nt: TGTGCCAGCTCACCTTGGAGTAGGAGCTCCTACAATGAGCAGTTCTTC
cdr3_aa: CASSPWSRSSYNEQFF

v_call: TRBV20-1
j_call: TRBJ1-5
clone_size: -
d_call: -
cdr3_nt: TGCAGTGCTATTGGTCAGCCCCAGCATTTT
cdr3_aa: CSAIGQPQHF

v_call: TRBV5-1
j_call: TRBJ2-1
clone_size: few
d_call: TRBD1
cdr3_nt: TGCGCCAGCAGCTCACAGGGGCCGACTGACAATGAGCAGTTCTTC
cdr3_aa: CASSSQGPTDNEQFF

v_call: TRBV3-1
j_call: TRBJ2-3
clone_size: -
d_call: TRBD2
cdr3_nt: TGTGCCAGCAGCCCGCTCGCGGGGGGCGCTACTGATACGCAGTATTTT
cdr3_aa: CASSPLAGGATDTQYF

v_call: TRBV12-3/TRBV12-4
j_call: TRBJ2-5
clone_size: -
d_call: TRBD2
cdr3_nt: TGTACCAGCAGGTCCACTAGCGGGGGGGCTCGGGAGCAGTACTTC
cdr3_aa: CTSRSTSGGAREQYF

v_call: TRBV7-2
j_call: TRBJ2-2
clone_size: once
d_call: -
cdr3_nt: TGTGCCAGCAGCTTATTCTTACAAAGTACTAGGAAGGCCGGGGAGCTGTTTTTT
cdr3_aa: CASSLFLQSTRKAGELFF

v_call: TRBV20-1
j_call: TRBJ2-7
clone_size: few
d_call: TRBD2
cdr3_nt: TGCAGTGCTAGAGTCTTTGGAGGTCTAGCGGGGGGGAAGAACTACGAGCAGTACTTC
cdr3_aa: CSARVFGGLAGGKNYEQYF

v_call: TRBV7-9
j_call: TRBJ2-7
clone_size: few
d_call: TRBD2
cdr3_nt: TGTGCCAGCATCCCGACGGGGGGGCCCTACGAGCAGTACTTC
cdr3_aa: CASIPTGGPYEQYF

v_call: TRBV3-1
j_call: TRBJ2-7
clone_size: -
d_call: -
cdr3_nt: TGTGCCAGCAGCCAAGTGGCGGGCAGCTTCTACGAGCAGTACTTC
cdr3_aa: CASSQVAGSFYEQYF

v_call: TRBV19
j_call: TRBJ2-1
clone_size: -
d_call: -
cdr3_nt: TGTGCCAGTAGTATATTTCAAGGCTACCTTATTAATGAGCAGTTCTTC
cdr3_aa: CASSIFQGYLINEQFF

v_call: TRBV7-9
j_call: TRBJ2-5
clone_size: many
d_call: TRBD2
cdr3_nt: TGTGCCAGCAGCTGGGCTAGCGGGGGAGTCAACCAAGAGACCCAGTACTTC
cdr3_aa: CASSWASGGVNQETQYF

v_call: TRBV4-1
j_call: TRBJ1-5
clone_size: few
d_call: -
cdr3_nt: TGCGCCAGCAGCCAGGACAGAAGAGTTCAGCCCCAGCATTTT
cdr3_aa: CASSQDRRVQPQHF

v_call: TRBV20-1
j_call: TRBJ2-7
clone_size: few
d_call: -
cdr3_nt: TGCAGTGCAAGACCGGGGGTTCTCCCCTACGAGCAGTACTTC
cdr3_aa: CSARPGVLPYEQYF

v_call: TRBV4-3
j_call: TRBJ2-7
clone_size: -
d_call: -
cdr3_nt: TGCGCCAGCAGCCAAGAAGGGGGTATGGGGTTCGGCGAGCAGTACTTC
cdr3_aa: CASSQEGGMGFGEQYF

v_call: TRBV4-1
j_call: TRBJ2-1
clone_size: -
d_call: -
cdr3_nt: TGCGCCAGCAGCCAAGATTGGGGAGAGAAGTTCTTC
cdr3_aa: CASSQDWGEKFF

v_call: TRBV28
j_call: TRBJ1-3
clone_size: -
d_call: -
cdr3_nt: TGTGCCAGCAGTTTTGCAGGGAACGGAAACACCATATATTTT
cdr3_aa: CASSFAGNGNTIYF

v_call: TRBV18
j_call: TRBJ2-1
clone_size: -
d_call: TRBD1
cdr3_nt: TGTGCCAGCTCACCACCGGACAGGGGCTCCTACAATGAGCAGTTCTTC
cdr3_aa: CASSPPDRGSYNEQFF

v_call: TRBV7-8
j_call: TRBJ1-5
clone_size: -
d_call: -
cdr3_nt: TGTGCCAGCAGCTTATGGCGGGGGATCAATCAGCCCCAGCATTTT
cdr3_aa: CASSLWRGINQPQHF

v_call: TRBV6-1
j_call: TRBJ1-1
clone_size: -
d_call: TRBD1
cdr3_nt: TGTGCCAGCAGTGAATGGGGGGACAGGGAGTCCACTGAAGCTTTCTTT
cdr3_aa: CASSEWGDRESTEAFF

v_call: TRBV27
j_call: TRBJ2-1
clone_size: few
d_call: TRBD2
cdr3_nt: TGTGCCAGCAGTTGGGGACTAGCGGGGAGAAATGAGCAGTTCTTC
cdr3_aa: CASSWGLAGRNEQFF

v_call: TRBV3-1
j_call: TRBJ2-7
clone_size: -
d_call: TRBD1
cdr3_nt: TGTGCCAGCAGCACCTCACAGGGGGCACTATACGAGCAGTACTTC
cdr3_aa: CASSTSQGALYEQYF

v_call: TRBV2
j_call: TRBJ2-3
clone_size: -
d_call: TRBD2
cdr3_nt: TGTGCCAGCAGTGTGCAGGCTAGCGGGGGGACCACAGATACGCAGTATTTT
cdr3_aa: CASSVQASGGTTDTQYF

v_call: TRBV18
j_call: TRBJ2-7
clone_size: few
d_call: TRBD2
cdr3_nt: TGTGCCAGCTCACCACGGGAGCGGGGGGCAGCCTACGAGCAGTACTTC
cdr3_aa: CASSPRERGAAYEQYF

v_call: TRBV20-1
j_call: TRBJ2-3
clone_size: -
d_call: -
cdr3_nt: TGCAGTGCGGGAAGCACAGATACGCAGTATTTT
cdr3_aa: CSAGSTDTQYF

v_call: TRBV5-6
j_call: TRBJ1-6
clone_size: -
d_call: TRBD1
cdr3_nt: TGTGCCAGCAGCTTGGATCGAGGGGGCGTCCTCCACTTT
cdr3_aa: CASSLDRGGVLHF

v_call: TRBV4-1
j_call: TRBJ1-1
clone_size: -
d_call: -
cdr3_nt: TGCGCCAGCAGCCAAGAGTCCGGAATGAACACTGAAGCTTTCTTT
cdr3_aa: CASSQESGMNTEAFF

v_call: TRBV30
j_call: TRBJ2-1
clone_size: -
d_call: -
cdr3_nt: TGTGCCTGGAGTGTACCGACGGATGAGCAGTTCTTC
cdr3_aa: CAWSVPTDEQFF

v_call: TRBV7-2
j_call: TRBJ2-2
clone_size: -
d_call: -
cdr3_nt: TGTGCCAGCAGTACCCGGGACTCCAACACCGGGGAGCTGTTTTTT
cdr3_aa: CASSTRDSNTGELFF

v_call: TRBV7-9
j_call: TRBJ2-1
clone_size: -
d_call: TRBD1
cdr3_nt: TGTGCCAGCAGCTTAGTTCCAGGGGGTTTAAATGAGCAGTTCTTC
cdr3_aa: CASSLVPGGLNEQFF

v_call: TRBV4-3
j_call: TRBJ1-1
clone_size: -
d_call: -
cdr3_nt: TGCGCCAGCAGCCGAACTAAAGGCAAAACGACAGGCATGAACACTGAAGCTTTCTTT
cdr3_aa: CASSRTKGKTTGMNTEAFF

v_call: TRBV20-1
j_call: TRBJ2-1
clone_size: -
d_call: TRBD2
cdr3_nt: TGCAGTGCTGTCTCTAGCGGGAGCTCCTACAATGAGCAGTTCTTC
cdr3_aa: CSAVSSGSSYNEQFF

v_call: TRBV12-3/TRBV12-4
j_call: TRBJ2-7
clone_size: -
d_call: TRBD2
cdr3_nt: TGTGCCAGCAGTTTAATGTGGACTAGCGGTTCCTACGAGCAGTACTTC
cdr3_aa: CASSLMWTSGSYEQYF

v_call: TRBV20-1
j_call: TRBJ2-5
clone_size: -
d_call: TRBD2
cdr3_nt: TGCAGTGCTAGCCCCTCCCTAGCGGGGGACATAGGGACCCAGTACTTC
cdr3_aa: CSASPSLAGDIGTQYF

v_call: TRBV3-1
j_call: TRBJ2-1
clone_size: few
d_call: -
cdr3_nt: TGTGCCAGCAGCCAATCGGCAAGAACCCCAAGGAATGAGCAGTTCTTC
cdr3_aa: CASSQSARTPRNEQFF

v_call: TRBV5-1
j_call: TRBJ1-1
clone_size: -
d_call: -
cdr3_nt: TGCGCCAGCGCGAGGGACATCGGAGTACCTGAAGCTTTCTTT
cdr3_aa: CASARDIGVPEAFF

v_call: TRBV5-6
j_call: TRBJ2-1
clone_size: -
d_call: -
cdr3_nt: TGTGCCGGCAGCTTGTTAGGTGACAATGAGCAGTTCTTC
cdr3_aa: CAGSLLGDNEQFF

v_call: TRBV20-1
j_call: TRBJ2-1
clone_size: once
d_call: TRBD2
cdr3_nt: TGCAGTGCTAGAGATTCTAGCGGGGGGGCCTACAATGAGCAGTTCTTC
cdr3_aa: CSARDSSGGAYNEQFF

v_call: TRBV20-1
j_call: TRBJ1-5
clone_size: -
d_call: -
cdr3_nt: TGCAGTGCTAGAGGCCGGGACCGAGGGTTTCCCCAGCATTTT
cdr3_aa: CSARGRDRGFPQHF

v_call: TRBV12-5
j_call: TRBJ2-3
clone_size: -
d_call: TRBD2
cdr3_nt: TGTGCTAGTGGTCTGGGACTAGCGGGGGTCACAGATACGCAGTATTTT
cdr3_aa: CASGLGLAGVTDTQYF

v_call: TRBV5-1
j_call: TRBJ2-7
clone_size: once
d_call: -
cdr3_nt: TGCGCCAGCAGCCAGACAGGAGCGGGGCCTAGCTCCTACGAGCAGTACTTC
cdr3_aa: CASSQTGAGPSSYEQYF

v_call: TRBV4-3
j_call: TRBJ2-7
clone_size: -
d_call: TRBD2
cdr3_nt: TGCGCCAGCAGCCAAGAGCCTAGCGGGGGGGCCTACGAGCAGTACTTC
cdr3_aa: CASSQEPSGGAYEQYF

v_call: TRBV7-2
j_call: TRBJ2-7
clone_size: -
d_call: -
cdr3_nt: TGTGCCAGCAGCTTTGGTGATCGGGGGCGTTTTTCCGACGAGCAGTACTTC
cdr3_aa: CASSFGDRGRFSDEQYF